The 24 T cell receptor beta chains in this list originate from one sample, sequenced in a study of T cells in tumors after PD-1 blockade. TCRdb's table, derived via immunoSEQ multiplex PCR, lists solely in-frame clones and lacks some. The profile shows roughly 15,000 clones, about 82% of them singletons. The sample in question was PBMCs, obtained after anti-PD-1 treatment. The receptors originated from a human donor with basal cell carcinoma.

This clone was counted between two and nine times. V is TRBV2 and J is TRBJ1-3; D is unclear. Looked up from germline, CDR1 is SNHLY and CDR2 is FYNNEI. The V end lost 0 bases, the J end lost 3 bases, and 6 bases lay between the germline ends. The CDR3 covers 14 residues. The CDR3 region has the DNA TGTGCCAGCAGTGAAGCAGGGATTGGAAACACCATATATTTT. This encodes CASSEAGIGNTIYF. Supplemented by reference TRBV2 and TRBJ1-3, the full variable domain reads EPEVTQTPSHQVTQMGQEVILRCVPISNHLYFYWYRQILGQKVEFLVSFYNNEISEKSEIFDDQFSVERPDGSNFTLKIRSTKLEDSAMYFCASSEAGIGNTIYFGEGSWLTVV.

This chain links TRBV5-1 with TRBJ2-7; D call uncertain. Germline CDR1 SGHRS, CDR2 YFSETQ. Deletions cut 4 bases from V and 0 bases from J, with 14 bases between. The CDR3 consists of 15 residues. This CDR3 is CASSLARLGSYEQYF. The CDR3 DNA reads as TGCGCCAGCAGCCTGGCGCGGTTAGGCTCCTACGAGCAGTACTTC.

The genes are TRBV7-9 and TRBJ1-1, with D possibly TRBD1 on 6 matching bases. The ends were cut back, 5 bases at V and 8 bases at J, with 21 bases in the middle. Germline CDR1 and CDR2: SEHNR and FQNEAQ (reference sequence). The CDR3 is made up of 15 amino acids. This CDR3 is CASSPLWGRPEEAFF. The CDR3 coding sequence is TGTGCCAGCAGCCCGCTCTGGGGGCGGCCAGAAGAAGCTTTCTTT.

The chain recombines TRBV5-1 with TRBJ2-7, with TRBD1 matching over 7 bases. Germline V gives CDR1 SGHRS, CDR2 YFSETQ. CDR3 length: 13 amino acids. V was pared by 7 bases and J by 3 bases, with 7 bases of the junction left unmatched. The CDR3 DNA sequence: TGCGCCAGCCGTCCGGGACAGAACTACGAGCAGTACTTC. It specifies CASRPGQNYEQYF.

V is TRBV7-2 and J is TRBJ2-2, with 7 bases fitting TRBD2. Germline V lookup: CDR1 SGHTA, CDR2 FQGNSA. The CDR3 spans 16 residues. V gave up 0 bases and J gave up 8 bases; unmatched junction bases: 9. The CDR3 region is CASSLAAGLVTGELFF. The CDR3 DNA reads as TGTGCCAGCAGCTTAGCGGCCGGACTAGTAACGGGGGAGCTGTTTTTT.

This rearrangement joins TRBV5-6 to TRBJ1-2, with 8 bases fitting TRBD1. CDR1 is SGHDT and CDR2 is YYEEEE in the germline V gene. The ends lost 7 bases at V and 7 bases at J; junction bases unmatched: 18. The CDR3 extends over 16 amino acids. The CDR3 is CASAHLTGASSGGYTF. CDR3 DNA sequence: TGTGCCAGCGCCCATTTGACAGGGGCGTCGTCAGGTGGCTACACCTTC.

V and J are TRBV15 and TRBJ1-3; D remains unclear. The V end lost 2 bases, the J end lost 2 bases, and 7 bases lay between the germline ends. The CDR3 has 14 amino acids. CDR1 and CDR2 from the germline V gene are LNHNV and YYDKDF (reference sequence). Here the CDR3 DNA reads TGTGCCACCAGCAGATGGGAGGCTGGAAACACCATATATTTT. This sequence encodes CATSRWEAGNTIYF.

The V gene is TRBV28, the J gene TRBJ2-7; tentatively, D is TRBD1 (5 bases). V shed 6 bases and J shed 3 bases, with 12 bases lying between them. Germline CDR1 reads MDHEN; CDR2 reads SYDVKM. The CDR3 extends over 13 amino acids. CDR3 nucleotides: TGTGCCAGCAGGATGATTCAGGGCTACGAGCAGTACTTC. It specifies CASRMIQGYEQYF. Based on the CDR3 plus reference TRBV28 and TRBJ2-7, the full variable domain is DVKVTQSSRYLVKRTGEKVFLECVQDMDHENMFWYRQDPGLGLRLIYFSYDVKMKEKGDIPEGYSVSREKKERFSLILESASTNQTSMYLCASRMIQGYEQYFGPGTRLTVT.

CDR3 coding DNA: TGCGCCAGCAGCTTGGGACTAGCGGGCTTGAGCTCCTACAATGAGCAGTTCTTC. Amino acid sequence: CASSLGLAGLSSYNEQFF. The chain carries TRBV5-1 and TRBJ2-1; 10 bases line up with TRBD2. The germline V gene encodes CDR1 SGHRS and CDR2 YFSETQ. The CDR3 consists of 18 residues. V lost 0 bases to trimming and J lost 0 bases; unmatched junction nucleotides: 6. The whole variable domain, remainder taken from reference TRBV5-1 and TRBJ2-1, is KAGVTQTPRYLIKTRGQQVTLSCSPISGHRSVSWYQQTPGQGLQFLFEYFSETQRNKGNFPGRFSGRQFSNSRSEMNVSTLELGDSALYLCASSLGLAGLSSYNEQFFGPGTRLTVL.

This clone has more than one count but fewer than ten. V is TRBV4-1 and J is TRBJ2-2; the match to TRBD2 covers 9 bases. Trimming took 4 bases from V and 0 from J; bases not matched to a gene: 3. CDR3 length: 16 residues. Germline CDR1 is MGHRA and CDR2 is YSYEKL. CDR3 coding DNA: TGCGCCAGCAGCCCAAGCGGGGGGCCGAACACCGGGGAGCTGTTTTTT. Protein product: CASSPSGGPNTGELFF.

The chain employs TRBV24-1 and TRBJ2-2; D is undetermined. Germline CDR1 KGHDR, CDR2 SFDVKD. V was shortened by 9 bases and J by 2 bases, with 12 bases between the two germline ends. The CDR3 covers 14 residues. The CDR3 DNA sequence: TGTGCCACCGCGGCGCAGTTAAACACCGGGGAGCTGTTTTTT. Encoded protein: CATAAQLNTGELFF.

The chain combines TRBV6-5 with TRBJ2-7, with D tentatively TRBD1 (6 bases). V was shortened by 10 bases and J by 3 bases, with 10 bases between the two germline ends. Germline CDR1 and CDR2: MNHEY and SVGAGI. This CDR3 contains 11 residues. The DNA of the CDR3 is TGTGCCACCACAGGGTACTACGAGCAGTACTTC. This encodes CATTGYYEQYF.

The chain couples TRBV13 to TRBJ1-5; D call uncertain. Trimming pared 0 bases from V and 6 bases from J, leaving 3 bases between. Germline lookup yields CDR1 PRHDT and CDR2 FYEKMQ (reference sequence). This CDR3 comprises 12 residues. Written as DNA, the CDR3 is TGTGCCAGCAGCTTAGGGGGTCAGCCCCAGCATTTT. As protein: CASSLGGQPQHF.

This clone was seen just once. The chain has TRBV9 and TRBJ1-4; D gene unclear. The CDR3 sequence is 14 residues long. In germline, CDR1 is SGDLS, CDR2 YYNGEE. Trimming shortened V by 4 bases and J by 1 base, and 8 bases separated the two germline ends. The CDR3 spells CASSSPGTNEKLFF. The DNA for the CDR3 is TGTGCCAGCAGCTCCCCCGGAACTAATGAAAAACTGTTTTTT.

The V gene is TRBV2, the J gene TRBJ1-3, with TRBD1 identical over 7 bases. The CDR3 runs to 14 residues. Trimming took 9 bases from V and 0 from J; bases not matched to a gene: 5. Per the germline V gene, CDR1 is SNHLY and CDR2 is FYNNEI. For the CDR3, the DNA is TGTGCCAGTATAAGGGACAGCTCTGGAAACACCATATATTTT. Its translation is CASIRDSSGNTIYF.

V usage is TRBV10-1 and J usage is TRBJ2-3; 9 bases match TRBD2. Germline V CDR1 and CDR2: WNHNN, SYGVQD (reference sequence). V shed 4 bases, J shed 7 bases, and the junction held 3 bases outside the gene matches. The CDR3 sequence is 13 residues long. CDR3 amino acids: CASSAASGNTQYF. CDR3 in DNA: TGCGCCAGCAGTGCGGCTAGCGGGAATACGCAGTATTTT.

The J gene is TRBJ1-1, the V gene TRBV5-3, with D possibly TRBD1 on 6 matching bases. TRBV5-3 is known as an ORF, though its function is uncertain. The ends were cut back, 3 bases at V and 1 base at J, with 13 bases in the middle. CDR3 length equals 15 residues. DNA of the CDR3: TGTGCCAGAAGCTCTCAGGGACAAGAGAACACTGAAGCTTTCTTT. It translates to CARSSQGQENTEAFF.

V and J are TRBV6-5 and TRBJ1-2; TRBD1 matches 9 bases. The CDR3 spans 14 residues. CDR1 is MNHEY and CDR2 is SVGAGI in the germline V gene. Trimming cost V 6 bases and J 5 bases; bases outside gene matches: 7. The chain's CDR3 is CASRKQGAGYGYTF. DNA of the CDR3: TGTGCCAGCAGGAAACAGGGGGCAGGTTATGGCTACACCTTC.

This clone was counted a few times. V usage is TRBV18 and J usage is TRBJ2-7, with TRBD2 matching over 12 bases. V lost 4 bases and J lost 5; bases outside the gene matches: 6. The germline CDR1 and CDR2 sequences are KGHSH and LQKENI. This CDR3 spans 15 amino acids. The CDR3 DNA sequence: TGTGCCAGCTCACGGACTAGCGGGATACAGCACGAGCAGTACTTC. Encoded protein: CASSRTSGIQHEQYF.

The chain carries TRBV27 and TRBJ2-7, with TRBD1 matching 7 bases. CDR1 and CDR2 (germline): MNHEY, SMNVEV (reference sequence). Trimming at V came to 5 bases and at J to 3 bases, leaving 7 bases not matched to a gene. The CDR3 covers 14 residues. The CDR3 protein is CASSHRDSYYEQYF. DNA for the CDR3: TGTGCCAGCAGTCACCGGGACAGTTACTACGAGCAGTACTTC.

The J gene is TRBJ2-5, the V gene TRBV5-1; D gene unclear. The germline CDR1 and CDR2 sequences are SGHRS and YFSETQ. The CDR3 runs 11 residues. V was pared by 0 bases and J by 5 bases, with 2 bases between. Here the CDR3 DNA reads TGCGCCAGCAGCTTGGTGGAGACCCAGTACTTC. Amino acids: CASSLVETQYF.

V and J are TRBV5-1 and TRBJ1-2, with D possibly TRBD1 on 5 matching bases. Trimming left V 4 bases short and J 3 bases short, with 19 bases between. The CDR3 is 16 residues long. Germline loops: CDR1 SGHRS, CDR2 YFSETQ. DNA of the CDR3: TGCGCCAGCAGCCAAACCCTTCAGGGACTTTACTATGGCTACACCTTC. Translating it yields CASSQTLQGLYYGYTF.

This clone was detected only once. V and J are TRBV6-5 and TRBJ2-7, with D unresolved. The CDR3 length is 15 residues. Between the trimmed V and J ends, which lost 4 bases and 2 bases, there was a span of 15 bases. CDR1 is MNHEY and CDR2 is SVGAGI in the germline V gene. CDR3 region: CASSSPRSGTYEQYF. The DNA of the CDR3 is TGTGCCAGCAGTTCCCCGCGGTCCGGCACCTACGAGCAGTACTTC.

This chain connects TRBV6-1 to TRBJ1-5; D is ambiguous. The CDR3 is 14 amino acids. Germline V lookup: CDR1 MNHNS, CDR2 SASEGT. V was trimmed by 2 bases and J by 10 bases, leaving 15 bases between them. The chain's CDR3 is CASSETGGFSPQHF. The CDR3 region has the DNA TGTGCCAGCAGTGAAACTGGCGGCTTCAGCCCCCAGCATTTT.